This T cell receptor (beta chain) was found in a study of OX40 agonist ivuxolimab in advanced cancers. With respect to the entire study: Ivuxolimab was an agonistic, fully human IgG2 monoclonal antibody directed against OX40 (CD134), a costimulatory receptor. Intravenous ivuxolimab was administered to patients every 2 weeks at six dose levels: 0.01, 0.1, 0.3, 1.5, 3 and 10 mg/kg. Of the approximately 54 dose-escalation patients, hepatocellular carcinoma was present in around 19, melanoma in around 15, renal cell carcinoma in 9 and head and neck cancer in 9. A male proportion of around 80% and a mean age of 60 years, ranging from 23 to 79, were recorded for the dose-escalation cohort. Patients were allowed to have had prior anti-PD-1, anti-PD-L1 or anti-CTLA-4 therapy, and approximately 43% of the dose-escalation patients had previously received checkpoint inhibitors. Partial responses occurred in three dose-escalation patients, of whom one had hepatocellular carcinoma and two had cutaneous melanoma. Peripheral TCRbeta sequencing was intended to test whether TCR sequence diversity was altered and clonal T-cell expansion was caused by ivuxolimab. The paper covers the monotherapy dose-escalation part of the phase I ivuxolimab trial, which included N of about 56 patients.

Genomic DNA was extracted from sorted cells for sequencing of the TCRbeta CDR3 region. The immunoSEQ Assay was used to sequence the TCRbeta CDR3 regions. Entries here come from immuneACCESS through TCRdb and include only in-frame sequences with V and J called. Some clones fail to appear in such tables; in the studies checked, an unresolved V gene covers under half of the shortfall, and the cause of the remainder is unknown. A total of 70,000 to 85,000 clones appear in this sample, around 90% of them only once. The ten largest clones represent roughly 1% of the sample. The trial excluded patients who had a history of autoimmune disease or who were on systemic immunosuppression. Peripheral blood for TCR sequencing was collected from all dose cohorts at baseline, on cycle 4 day 1, and on cycle 7 day 1. The samples were drawn from a first-in-human, open-label, multicenter phase I dose-escalation trial of ivuxolimab. Adults with locally advanced or metastatic melanoma, renal cell carcinoma, hepatocellular carcinoma or head and neck squamous cell carcinoma were enrolled in the trial. Before TCR sequencing, CD4+ T cells and CD8+ T cells from peripheral blood were sorted into separate populations.

Reading the germline V gene (reference sequence) gives CDR1 MNHEY and CDR2 SMNVEV. The CDR3, cysteine through phenylalanine, is 14 amino acids long. The read is trimmed to its CDR3 DNA, 42 bases read in frame from base 1. Trimming at the junction amounts to 6 bases on V and 2 bases on J, and the germline ends lie 12 bases apart. This clone showed up just once. There is no known antigen for this receptor. No much larger clone exists at a distance of one base, and base qualities are not known. Beyond this particular receptor, the publication reports: Low levels of normalized T-cell clonal expansion were also seen in some nonresponding patients. In partial responders in the 0.1-3.0 mg/kg groups, normalized peripheral clonal expansion was found to be among the lowest, especially among CD8+ T cells. Antigen specificity was not determined for the clonally expanded peripheral T cells. At doses of 0.1 to 3.0 mg/kg, clonal expansion of both CD4+ and CD8+ blood T cells was observed from baseline to week 6. After ivuxolimab, expanded clones were on average more numerous among CD8+ T cells than among CD4+ T cells.

Sequencing used CD4+ or CD8+ T cells sorted from blood, obtained in a trial of the OX40 agonist ivuxolimab. The sequence joins TRBV27 to TRBJ2-3, with the D gene too uncertain to name. The receptor was derived from an adult with an advanced solid tumor such as melanoma, head and neck, liver or kidney cancer. The CDR3 sequence is CASSDPGYTDTQYF. The DNA reads as follows: TGTGCCAGCAGCGACCCCGGATACACAGATACGCAGTATTTT.